This T cell receptor beta chain was identified in a study of blood T cell repertoires in COVID-19. Study as a whole: Acute-phase and convalescent COVID-19 samples originated in the United States, Italy and Spain. PBMCs, B-cell-depleted T cells, or T cells provided the cDNA or gDNA that made up the material.

Under the authors' procedure: Quantification of nucleated cells was approximated via reference gene primer amplification. Some clones are missing from TCRdb's copy, which holds only in-frame ones; the method was immunoSEQ multiplex PCR. The V and J calls and the clone size are those of that table, but D and trimming were determined from the DNA. The sample lists approximately 170,000 clones, roughly four fifths occurring once. The source is a man between 65 and 79 years old who had recovered from COVID-19. The sequencing sample was made of peripheral blood.

The CDR3 spells CASTSALAMQSSSYNEQFF. CDR3 bases: TGCGCCAGCACCTCGGCACTAGCAATGCAGTCGAGCTCCTACAATGAGCAGTTCTTC. This chain joins TRBV5-1 and TRBJ2-1, with D perhaps TRBD2 (6 bases). The CDR3 contains 19 residues. CDR1 SGHRS and CDR2 YFSETQ come from the germline V gene. Trimming took 6 bases from V and 0 from J, leaving 25 bases between them.